This TCR beta chain is from a study of molecular identifiers for immune sequencing clone quantification. V dropped 0 bases and J dropped 4; count of bases not matched to a gene: 10. CDR1 is KGHDR, CDR2 SFDVKD, per germline. CDR3 length: 19 amino acids. TCRdb redid the calling of the PCR reads with MiXCR, one entry per CDR3 protein. Of 40,000 to 45,000 distinct CDR3 sequences in the sample, approximately 24% were seen once. This clonotype has ten or more counts. This chain uses TRBV24-1 with TRBJ2-2; 10 nucleotides line up with TRBD2. Sequencing was done on a sample of naive CD8+ T cells from blood, with Jurkat cell RNA spiked in. Specified subset: FACS-sorted CD8+CD4-CCR7+CD45RA+ naive T cells. This TCR was recovered from a human donor in good health. Some libraries in this study had Jurkat cell RNA spiked in. This CDR3 is CATSDLMGLAGAPTGELFF. For the CDR3, the DNA is TGTGCCACCAGTGATTTGATGGGGCTAGCGGGAGCCCCCACCGGGGAGCTGTTTTTT.